This is a list of T cell receptor beta chains from one sample in a study of cytomegalovirus exposure and HLA in healthy donors. Profiling relied on immunoSEQ multiplex PCR, and the TCRdb table lists in-frame clones only, not all of them. The table lists over 95,000 clones, roughly 76% of them singletons. Source material: PBMCs. These receptors were collected from a woman in her 40s in good health and CMV-seropositive. The conserved cysteine and the conserved F or W are not part of the CDR3 here.

v_call | cdr3_aa
TRBV5-1 | ASRPGLAGGRSPEQF
TRBV10-1 | ASRSDREGTEAF
TRBV11-2 | ASSLLGGQGKKLF
TRBV6-4 | ASSATSGGNEQF
TRBV30 | AWSSGGLGADTQY
TRBV7-8 | ASSPDRATNEKLF
TRBV9 | ASSDKGTRTNNWGPDTQY
TRBV5-1 | ASSPGEGVGKGEQY
TRBV6-6 | ASSYSVENYGYT
TRBV30 | AWTYLGQSNNEQF
TRBV5-4 | ASRILAGGGDTQY
TRBV2 | ASMAGAGETQY
TRBV30 | AWSAGLENEQF
TRBV6-5 | ASGGVGHSFALH